These 31 T cell receptor beta chains share one sample of origin, sequenced in a study of T cells in Graves' hyperthyroidism and ophthalmopathy. Amplification of TCR beta CDR3 regions used RNA as the template. The TCR CDR3 was amplified in a first-round RT-PCR using the HTBI primer set. A single record per CDR3 protein comes from TCRdb applying MiXCR to the multiplex PCR reads. The sample has approximately 420,000 distinct CDR3 sequences, around 15% seen once. What was sequenced was blood. The receptor source for this set is a young woman with Graves' hyperthyroidism.

The chain has TRBV10-3 and TRBJ1-3; possibly TRBD1 for D (5 bases). Trimming removed 6 bases from V and 1 base from J, with 13 bases in between. Germline V gene sequence: CDR1 ENHRY, CDR2 SYGVKD. The CDR3 has 15 residues. The CDR3 loop reads CAISLGELSGNTIYF. CDR3 nucleotide sequence: TGTGCCATCAGCCTGGGGGAGCTTTCTGGAAACACCATATATTTT.

This clonotype was counted many times. This chain links TRBV20-1 with TRBJ2-7; TRBD1 matches 8 bases. CDR1 and CDR2 (germline): DFQATT, SNEGSKA (reference sequence). The V and J ends lost 6 bases and 7 bases, in that order; junction bases with no gene match: 8. The CDR3 runs to 12 residues. The chain's CDR3 is CSAGWTGQEQYF. CDR3 nucleotides: TGCAGTGCCGGCTGGACAGGGCAAGAGCAGTACTTC.

This clonotype was picked up a small number of times. A read error may produce the germline difference seen at one junction end. The V gene is TRBV20-1, the J gene TRBJ2-1; 11 bases align to TRBD2. CDR3 size: 14 residues. The V gene's germline CDR1 is DFQATT and CDR2 SNEGSKA (reference sequence). The CDR3 DNA is TGCAGTGCGCAGACTAGCGGGGCCTACAATGGGCAGTTCTTC. The encoded protein is CSAQTSGAYNGQFF.

Only a few counts were recorded for this clonotype. The CDR3 DNA sequence: TGTGCCAGCAGCCAAGTTCGGCACGATAGGGACGACAACAATGAGCAGTTCTTC. Residues: CASSQVRHDRDDNNEQFF. The rearrangement uses TRBV3-1 and TRBJ2-1; perhaps D is TRBD1 or TRBD2 (5 bases each). CDR1 is LGHDT, CDR2 YNNKEL, per germline (reference sequence). This CDR3 spans 18 amino acids. The V end lost 1 base, the J end lost 5 bases, and 21 bases lay between the germline ends.

This clonotype was seen ten or more times. J is TRBJ1-1 and V is TRBV7-3, with D perhaps matching TRBD1 (6 bases). The CDR3 is 15 amino acids. Looked up from germline, CDR1 is SGHTA and CDR2 is FQGTGA. Trimming took 2 bases from V and 1 from J, leaving 11 bases between them. The CDR3 DNA is TGTGCCAGCAGCTTAGGACAGCCCGGGAACACTGAAGCTTTCTTT. Amino acid sequence: CASSLGQPGNTEAFF.

This clonotype was detected only a few times. The genes are TRBV10-2 and TRBJ2-2, with 9 bases fitting TRBD2. This CDR3 has 14 amino acids. With 4 bases clipped from V and 6 bases from J, the junction kept 3 bases outside the gene matches. CDR1 and CDR2 from the germline V gene are WSHSY and SAAADI. CDR3 in amino acids: CASSGLAGPGELFF. In DNA, the CDR3 is TGCGCCAGCAGTGGGCTAGCGGGACCCGGGGAGCTGTTTTTT.

J is TRBJ2-7 and V is TRBV4-3, with a tentative D call TRBD1 (6 bases). The V end was cut by 1 base, the J end by 7 bases, with 20 bases between. Germline CDR1 LGHNA, CDR2 YSLEER. The CDR3 covers 16 residues. The CDR3 region has the DNA TGCGCCAGCAGCCAAGCGGGCAGGGGAATGGGTGATGAGCAGTACTTC. It translates to CASSQAGRGMGDEQYF.

There are many counts of this clonotype. This chain connects TRBV6-1 to TRBJ2-3, with 10 positions matching TRBD1. CDR3 length: 14 amino acids. Germline V gene data show CDR1 as MNHNS and CDR2 as SASEGT. Unmatched junction bases numbered 6, after V lost 5 bases and J lost 7 bases. CDR3 loop: CASSNRDRGHTQYF. The CDR3 DNA is TGTGCCAGCAGTAACCGGGACAGGGGACATACGCAGTATTTT.

This clonotype appeared a few times. CDR3 coding DNA: TGTGCCAGCAGTTTATTCGGACAGGGCTCTGAAGCTTTCTTT. Translation gives CASSLFGQGSEAFF. The rearrangement links TRBV12-3 or TRBV12-4 to TRBJ1-1; 8 nucleotides match TRBD1. The length of the CDR3 is 14 residues. V lost 2 bases, J lost 6 bases, and 5 bases stayed unmatched.

This sequence joins TRBV19 and TRBJ2-3; TRBD1 agrees at 10 bases. Germline CDR1 LNHDA, CDR2 SQIVND (reference sequence). The CDR3 loop spans 16 amino acids. The junction had 8 bases not matched to a gene; V was cut back by 1 base and J by 7 bases. This chain's CDR3 is CASSIVGTGEMNTQYF. The CDR3 bases are TGTGCCAGTAGTATAGTGGGGACAGGGGAAATGAATACGCAGTATTTT.

This clonotype was detected ten times or more. V usage is TRBV2 and J usage is TRBJ2-3; 14 bases map to TRBD2. Germline assignment: CDR1 SNHLY and CDR2 FYNNEI. This CDR3 region has 15 residues. J gave up 4 bases and V 3 bases, and 0 bases lay outside the gene matches. CDR3 DNA sequence: TGTGCCAGCAGTGAGGGACTAGCGGGAGCAGATACGCAGTATTTT. Translated: CASSEGLAGADTQYF.

This clonotype was detected only a few times. V usage is TRBV24-1 and J usage is TRBJ2-5; no firm D call. The CDR3 loop spans 13 amino acids. V was shortened by 4 bases and J by 1 base, with 6 bases between the two germline ends. Germline values: CDR1 KGHDR, CDR2 SFDVKD. In nucleotides, the CDR3 is TGTGCCACCAGTGACCCCCCCCAAGAGACCCAGTACTTC. This gives the protein CATSDPPQETQYF.

The chain uses TRBV27 and TRBJ1-4, with TRBD1 as a possible D gene (6 bases). Germline CDR1 is MNHEY and CDR2 is SMNVEV (reference sequence). This CDR3 is 15 amino acids long. Trimming left V 3 bases short and J 8 bases short, with 16 bases between. The CDR3: CASSFDVRQEEKLFF. The CDR3 nucleotides read TGTGCCAGCAGTTTTGATGTTCGACAGGAAGAAAAACTGTTTTTT. The full variable domain, with the rest looked up from reference TRBV27 and TRBJ1-4, is EAQVTQNPRYLITVTGKKLTVTCSQNMNHEYMSWYRQDPGLGLRQIYYSMNVEVTDKGDVPEGYKVSRKEKRNFPLILESPSPNQTSLYFCASSFDVRQEEKLFFGSGTQLSVL.

This clonotype has more than one count but fewer than ten. The V and J genes are TRBV4-3 and TRBJ2-4; 8 bases agree with TRBD2. CDR1 LGHNA and CDR2 YSLEER come from the germline V gene. J gave up 9 bases and V 3 bases, and 10 bases lay outside the gene matches. There are 15 residues in the CDR3. CDR3 loop: CASSQDAAGVSIQYF. CDR3 DNA sequence: TGCGCCAGCAGCCAGGATGCAGCGGGAGTGAGCATTCAGTACTTC.

The chain links TRBV5-6 to TRBJ2-5; no definite D call. Germline assignment: CDR1 SGHDT and CDR2 YYEEEE. The CDR3 spans 15 residues. V dropped 1 base and J dropped 0 bases, with 10 bases sitting between them. Here the CDR3 reads CASSLSWQNQETQYF. The CDR3 DNA reads TGTGCCAGCAGCTTGTCTTGGCAGAACCAAGAGACCCAGTACTTC.

This clonotype came up many times. The rearrangement joins TRBV24-1 to TRBJ2-3, with D possibly matching TRBD2 (6 bases). The CDR3 covers 13 residues. Trimming stripped 12 bases from V and 2 bases from J, with 14 bases between. CDR1 and CDR2 (germline): KGHDR, SFDVKD. In DNA form, the CDR3 reads TGTGCCGCCCCGTGGGGGGTCACAGATACGCAGTATTTT. Protein: CAAPWGVTDTQYF.

This clonotype came up many times. The CDR3, as DNA: TGTGCCAGCAGCTTAAGACTTGAAAGCACAGATACGCAGTATTTT. This translates into CASSLRLESTDTQYF. V usage is TRBV7-3 and J usage is TRBJ2-3, with D unclear. V was trimmed by 1 base and J by 0 bases, leaving 8 bases between them. The CDR3 sequence is 15 residues long. Germline V gene lookup returns CDR1 SGHTA and CDR2 FQGTGA.

V gene TRBV6-5 combines with J gene TRBJ2-2, with a weak D call TRBD1 (6 bases). Germline V lookup: CDR1 MNHEY, CDR2 SVGAGI. Trimming stripped 2 bases from V and 7 bases from J, with 14 bases between. The CDR3 has 15 residues. The CDR3 DNA reads as TGTGCCAGCAGTTACAACAGGGTAGTGGGCGGGGAGCTGTTTTTT. Its translation: CASSYNRVVGGELFF.

The sample holds many counts of this clonotype. V and J are TRBV12-3 or TRBV12-4 and TRBJ2-1; D is unclear. With 6 bases removed from V and 4 bases from J, the gap between germline ends came to 13 bases. This CDR3 comprises 14 residues. The CDR3: CASRVGGPYNEQFF. In DNA, the CDR3 is TGTGCCAGCAGGGTAGGCGGACCTTACAATGAGCAGTTCTTC.

This clonotype was seen at least ten times. J is TRBJ2-7 and V is TRBV5-6; TRBD2 is a possible D gene (6 bases). Germline V CDR1 and CDR2: SGHDT, YYEEEE. The CDR3 is 14 amino acids. V was trimmed by 2 bases and J by 5 bases, leaving 14 bases between them. The CDR3 spells CASSFTGGINEQYF. DNA for the CDR3: TGTGCCAGCAGCTTTACGGGCGGGATCAACGAGCAGTACTTC.

This clonotype was seen repeatedly, ten times or more. The chain uses TRBV6-2 or TRBV6-3 and TRBJ1-5, with 9 bases fitting TRBD1. V dropped 5 bases and J dropped 6; count of bases not matched to a gene: 5. CDR1 and CDR2 (germline): MNHEY, SVGEGT. There are 14 residues in the CDR3. The CDR3 spells CASSGTGRTQPQHF. The CDR3 DNA reads as TGTGCCAGCAGTGGGACAGGGAGGACTCAGCCCCAGCATTTT.

The table lists this clonotype with many counts. V and J are TRBV9 and TRBJ2-3; D may be TRBD1 or TRBD2 (5 bases each). The CDR3 contains 17 residues. Per germline, CDR1 SGDLS and CDR2 YYNGEE. The V end was cut by 4 bases, the J end by 1 base, with 19 bases between. CDR3: CASSQRDGQSGTDTQYF. The CDR3 DNA is TGTGCCAGCAGCCAACGGGACGGCCAAAGTGGCACAGATACGCAGTATTTT. Filled out from reference TRBV9 and TRBJ2-3, the complete variable domain reads DSGVTQTPKHLITATGQRVTLRCSPRSGDLSVYWYQQSLDQGLQFLIQYYNGEERAKGNILERFSAQQFPDLHSELNLSSLELGDSALYFCASSQRDGQSGTDTQYFGPGTRLTVL.

The chain's CDR3 is CASSKRTGTSGSGRTGELFF. CDR3 DNA: TGTGCCAGTAGTAAAAGGACCGGGACTAGCGGGAGCGGACGTACCGGGGAGCTGTTTTTT. The V gene is TRBV19, the J gene TRBJ2-2; 14 bases map to TRBD2. Germline CDR1 and CDR2: LNHDA and SQIVND (reference sequence). J gave up 5 bases and V 4 bases, and 15 bases lay outside the gene matches. The CDR3 runs to 20 residues.

To note about this clonotype: A much bigger clone sits one base away, suggesting this may be a read error. This rearrangement joins TRBV11-2 to TRBJ2-1; 9 bases align to TRBD2. The V and J ends lost 5 bases and 6 bases, in that order; junction bases with no gene match: 8. This CDR3 spans 15 amino acids. Germline-derived CDR1 and CDR2 are SGHAT and FQNNGV. The CDR3 sequence: CASSRSGSDCNEQFF. CDR3 nucleotides: TGTGCCAGCAGCCGTAGCGGGAGCGATTGCAATGAGCAGTTCTTC.

Many counts were recorded for this clonotype. The chain uses TRBV29-1 and TRBJ2-1, with 8 nucleotides matching TRBD2. Trimming removed 4 bases from V and 6 bases from J; junction bases left unmatched: 8. The CDR3 runs to 14 residues. CDR1 SQVTM and CDR2 ANQGSEA come from the germline V gene. The CDR3 nucleotides read TGCAGCGTTGTTCCTAGCGGGCTAGGCAATGAGCAGTTCTTC. Encoded protein: CSVVPSGLGNEQFF.

This clonotype was seen at least ten times. The chain's CDR3 is CASSAQGSTNEKLFF. CDR3 sequence (DNA): TGTGCCAGCAGCGCTCAGGGTTCAACTAATGAAAAACTGTTTTTT. This chain links TRBV7-2 with TRBJ1-4; possible D gene TRBD1, 5 bases. The CDR3 has 15 residues. CDR1 and CDR2 from the germline V gene are SGHTA and FQGNSA. With 5 bases removed from V and 0 bases from J, the gap between germline ends came to 10 bases.

This clonotype was counted at least ten times. The chain joins TRBV27 to TRBJ1-1; no clear D gene. V was pared by 3 bases and J by 1 base, with 9 bases between. This CDR3 is 14 amino acids long. Germline CDR1 reads MNHEY; CDR2 reads SMNVEV (reference sequence). The CDR3, as DNA: TGTGCCAGCAGTTTCCTGACACGGAACACTGAAGCTTTCTTT. Its translation: CASSFLTRNTEAFF.

This clonotype has at least ten counts. V is TRBV7-3 and J is TRBJ2-3; TRBD2 matches at 7 bases. The CDR3 is made up of 17 amino acids. Per the germline V gene, CDR1 is SGHTA and CDR2 is FQGTGA. The V gene end was trimmed by 5 bases and the J gene end by 0 bases; junction bases not matched to a gene: 11. CDR3 protein: CASSGTKREPSTDTQYF. The CDR3 coding sequence is TGTGCCAGCAGCGGCACCAAGCGGGAACCTAGCACAGATACGCAGTATTTT. Variable domain in full (rest from reference TRBV7-3 and TRBJ2-3): GAGVSQTPSNKVTEKGKYVELRCDPISGHTALYWYRQSLGQGPEFLIYFQGTGAADDSGLPNDRFFAVRPEGSVSTLKIQRTERGDSAVYLCASSGTKREPSTDTQYFGPGTRLTVL.

In its sample, this clonotype was seen many times. V is TRBV28 and J is TRBJ2-1; no definite D call. The germline V gene has CDR1 MDHEN and CDR2 SYDVKM. Trimming pared 1 base from V and 6 bases from J, leaving 4 bases between. The CDR3 runs to 12 residues. CDR3 bases: TGTGCCAGCAGTTTATACCGCAATGAGCAGTTCTTC. It translates to CASSLYRNEQFF.

This clonotype was detected ten times or more. V usage is TRBV19 and J usage is TRBJ1-1, with TRBD1 matching 8 bases. CDR3 length equals 14 residues. The V gene end was trimmed by 4 bases and the J gene end by 1 base; junction bases not matched to a gene: 2. Germline loops: CDR1 LNHDA, CDR2 SQIVND (reference sequence). The CDR3 reads CASSRTGQNTEAFF. CDR3 nucleotide sequence: TGTGCCAGTAGTAGGACAGGGCAGAACACTGAAGCTTTCTTT.

This CDR3 reads CASSLSGTGPSLSGYTF. CDR3 nucleotides: TGTGCCAGCAGTTTATCCGGGACAGGCCCTTCCTTAAGTGGCTACACCTTC. The V call is TRBV6-9, the J call TRBJ1-2, with 8 nucleotides matching TRBD1. The CDR3 contains 17 residues. Germline assignment: CDR1 MNHGY and CDR2 SVAAGI. V lost 4 bases, J lost 7 bases, and 17 bases stayed unmatched.